This T cell receptor beta chain was documented in a study of early T cells in non-severe SARS-CoV-2 infection. This clonotype was counted many times. The CDR3 has 12 amino acids. Germline V lookup: CDR1 SQVTM, CDR2 ANQGSEA. Trimming removed 5 bases from V and 2 bases from J, with 9 bases in between. TCRdb independently ran MiXCR on the 5' RACE reads; one entry per CDR3 protein. Among fewer than 40,000 distinct CDR3 sequences listed, approximately 5% were seen once. This receptor was identified in an adult who was a healthcare worker with PCR-confirmed SARS-CoV-2 infection or an uninfected control (not recorded which). V usage is TRBV29-1 and J usage is TRBJ2-5; D gene ambiguous. Sequenced sample: whole blood. The CDR3 region is CSVTIAQETQYF. CDR3 nucleotides: TGCAGCGTTACAATAGCTCAAGAGACCCAGTACTTC.